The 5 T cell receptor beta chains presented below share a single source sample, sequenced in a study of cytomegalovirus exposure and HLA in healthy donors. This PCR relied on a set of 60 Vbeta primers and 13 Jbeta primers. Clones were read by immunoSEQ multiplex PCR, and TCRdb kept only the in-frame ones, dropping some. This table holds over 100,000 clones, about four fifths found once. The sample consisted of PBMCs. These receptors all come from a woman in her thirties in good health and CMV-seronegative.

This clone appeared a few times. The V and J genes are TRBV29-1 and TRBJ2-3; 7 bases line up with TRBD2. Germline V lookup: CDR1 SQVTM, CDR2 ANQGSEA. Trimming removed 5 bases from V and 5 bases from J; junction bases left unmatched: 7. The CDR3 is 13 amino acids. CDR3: CSVSGRARDTQYF. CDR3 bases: TGCAGCGTTTCGGGGAGGGCCCGAGATACGCAGTATTTT.

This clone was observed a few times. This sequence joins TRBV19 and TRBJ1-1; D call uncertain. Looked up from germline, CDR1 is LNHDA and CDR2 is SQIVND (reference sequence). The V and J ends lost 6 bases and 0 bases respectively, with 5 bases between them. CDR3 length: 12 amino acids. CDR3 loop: CASRSMNTEAFF. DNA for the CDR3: TGTGCCAGTAGGTCAATGAACACTGAAGCTTTCTTT.

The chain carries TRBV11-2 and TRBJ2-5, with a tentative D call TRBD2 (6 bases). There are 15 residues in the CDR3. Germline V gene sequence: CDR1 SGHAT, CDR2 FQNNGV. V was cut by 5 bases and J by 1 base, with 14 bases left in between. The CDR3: CASSTPMGGQETQYF. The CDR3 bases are TGTGCCAGCAGCACCCCCATGGGGGGCCAAGAGACCCAGTACTTC.

The CDR3 bases are TGTGCCAGCTCAAATCGACAGGGAGATCAGCCCCAGCATTTT. Its protein product is CASSNRQGDQPQHF. J is TRBJ1-5 and V is TRBV18, with 7 bases aligning to TRBD1. Germline V lookup: CDR1 KGHSH, CDR2 LQKENI. The CDR3 extends over 14 amino acids. Trimming at V came to 5 bases and at J to 5 bases, leaving 6 bases not matched to a gene.

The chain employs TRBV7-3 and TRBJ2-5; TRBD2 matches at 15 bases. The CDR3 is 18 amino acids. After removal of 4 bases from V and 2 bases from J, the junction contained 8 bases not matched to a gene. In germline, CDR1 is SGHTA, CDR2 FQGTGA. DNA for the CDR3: TGTGCCAGCAGCTCCGGGACTAGCGGGAGGATCAGACAAGAGACCCAGTACTTC. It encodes CASSSGTSGRIRQETQYF.